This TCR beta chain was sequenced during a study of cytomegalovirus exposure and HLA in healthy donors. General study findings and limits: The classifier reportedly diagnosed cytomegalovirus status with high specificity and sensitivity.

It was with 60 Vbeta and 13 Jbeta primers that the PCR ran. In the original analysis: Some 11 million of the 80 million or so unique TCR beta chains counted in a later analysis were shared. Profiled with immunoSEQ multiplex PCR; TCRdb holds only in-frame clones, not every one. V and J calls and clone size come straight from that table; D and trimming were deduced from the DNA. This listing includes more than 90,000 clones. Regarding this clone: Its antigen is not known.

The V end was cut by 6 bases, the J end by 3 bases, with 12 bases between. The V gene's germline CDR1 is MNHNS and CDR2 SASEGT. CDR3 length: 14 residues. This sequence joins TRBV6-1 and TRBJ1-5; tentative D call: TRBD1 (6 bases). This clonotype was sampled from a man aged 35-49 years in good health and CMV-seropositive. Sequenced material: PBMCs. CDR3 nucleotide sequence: TGTGCCAGCAGGGGATACAGGGTCAATCAGCCCCAGCATTTT. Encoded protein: CASRGYRVNQPQHF.